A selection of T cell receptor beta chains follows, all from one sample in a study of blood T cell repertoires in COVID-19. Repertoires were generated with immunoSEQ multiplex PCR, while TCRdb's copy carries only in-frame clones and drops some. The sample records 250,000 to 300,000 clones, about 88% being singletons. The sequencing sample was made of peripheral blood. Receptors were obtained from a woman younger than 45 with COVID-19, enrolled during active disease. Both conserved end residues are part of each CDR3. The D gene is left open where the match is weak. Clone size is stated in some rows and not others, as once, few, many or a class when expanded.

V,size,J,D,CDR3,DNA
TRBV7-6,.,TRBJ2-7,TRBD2,CASSSASGDSYEQYF,TGTGCCAGCAGTTCAGCTAGCGGGGATTCCTACGAGCAGTACTTC
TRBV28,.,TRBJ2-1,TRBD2,CASSTAGGLAGGMFF,TGTGCCAGCAGTACCGCCGGGGGACTAGCGGGAGGTATGTTCTTC
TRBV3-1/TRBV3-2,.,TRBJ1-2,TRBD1,CASSQQGAPGYTF,TGTGCCAGCAGCCAACAGGGGGCGCCGGGCTACACCTTC
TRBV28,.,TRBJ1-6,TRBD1,CASSSGQGVESPLHF,TGTGCCAGCAGTTCCGGACAGGGAGTCGAGTCACCCCTCCACTTT
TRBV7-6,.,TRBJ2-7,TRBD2,CASSSGLATYEQYF,TGTGCCAGCAGCTCGGGACTAGCGACCTACGAGCAGTACTTC
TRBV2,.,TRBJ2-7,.,CASRSLSYEQYF,TGTGCCAGCAGATCACTGTCCTACGAGCAGTACTTC
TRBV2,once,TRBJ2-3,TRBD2,CASSGKGTSGRGADTQYF,TGTGCCAGCAGTGGTAAGGGGACTAGCGGGAGAGGGGCGGATACGCAGTATTTT
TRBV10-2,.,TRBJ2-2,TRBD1,CASSEPGTGITGELFF,TGCGCCAGCAGTGAGCCCGGGACAGGGATCACCGGGGAGCTGTTTTTT
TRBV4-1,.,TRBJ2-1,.,CASSRRTGNEQFF,TGCGCCAGCAGCCGACGAACAGGGAATGAGCAGTTCTTC
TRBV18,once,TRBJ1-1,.,CASSPGWATEAFF,TGTGCCAGCTCACCAGGGTGGGCGACTGAAGCTTTCTTT
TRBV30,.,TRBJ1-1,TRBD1,CAWGPTGGSEAFF,TGTGCCTGGGGCCCCACAGGGGGCTCTGAAGCTTTCTTT
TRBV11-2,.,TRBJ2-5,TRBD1,CASSAGTGVLETQYF,TGTGCCAGCAGCGCCGGGACAGGGGTTCTCGAGACCCAGTACTTC
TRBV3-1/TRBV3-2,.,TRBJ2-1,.,CASSHFTAQGEQFF,TGTGCCAGCAGCCACTTCACAGCTCAGGGTGAGCAGTTCTTC
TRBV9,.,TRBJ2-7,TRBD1,CASSVGPTGGLGEQYF,TGTGCCAGCAGCGTAGGCCCGACAGGGGGCTTGGGGGAGCAGTACTTC
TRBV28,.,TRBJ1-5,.,CASRPPGGNQPQHF,TGTGCCAGCAGACCCCCAGGGGGCAATCAGCCCCAGCATTTT
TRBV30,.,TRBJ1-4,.,CAWLGREGNEKLFF,TGTGCCTGGTTAGGACGGGAAGGTAATGAAAAACTGTTTTTT
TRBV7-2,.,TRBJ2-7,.,CASSYYSYEQYF,TGTGCCAGCAGCTACTACTCCTACGAGCAGTACTTC
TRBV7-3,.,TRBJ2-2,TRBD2,CASSFGPWGLAGSGELFF,TGTGCCAGCAGCTTCGGCCCTTGGGGACTAGCGGGATCTGGGGAGCTGTTTTTT
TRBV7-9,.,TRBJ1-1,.,CASSLGARATEAFF,TGTGCCAGCAGCTTGGGAGCGAGGGCCACTGAAGCTTTCTTT
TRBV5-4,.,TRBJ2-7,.,CASSLGSDEQYF,TGTGCCAGCAGCTTAGGCAGCGACGAGCAGTACTTC
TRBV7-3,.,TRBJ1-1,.,CASSPGGGTEAFF,TGTGCCAGCAGCCCGGGTGGCGGGACTGAAGCTTTCTTT
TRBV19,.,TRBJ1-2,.,CASSPNDRNRYTF,TGTGCCAGTAGTCCCAACGACAGGAACCGCTACACCTTC
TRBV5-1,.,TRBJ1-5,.,CASSLAGGSNQPQHF,TGCGCCAGCAGCTTGGCCGGGGGGAGCAATCAGCCCCAGCATTTT
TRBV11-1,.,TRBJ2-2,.,CASSSTGELFF,TGTGCCAGCAGTTCTACCGGGGAGCTGTTTTTT
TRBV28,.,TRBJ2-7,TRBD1,CASSSTGVSYEQYF,TGTGCCAGCAGTTCAACAGGGGTATCCTACGAGCAGTACTTC
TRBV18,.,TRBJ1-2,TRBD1,CASSRKAGGQDYGYTF,TGTGCCAGCTCACGAAAAGCAGGGGGCCAGGACTATGGCTACACCTTC
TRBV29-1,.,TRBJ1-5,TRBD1,CSVADRAHNQPQHF,TGCAGCGTTGCGGACAGGGCCCACAATCAGCCCCAGCATTTT
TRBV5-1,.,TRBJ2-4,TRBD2,CASSLGLAGAGIQYF,TGCGCCAGCAGCTTGGGACTAGCGGGAGCTGGCATTCAGTACTTC
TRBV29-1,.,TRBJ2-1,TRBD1,CSGGGQSVNEQFF,TGCAGCGGAGGGGGACAGTCCGTCAATGAGCAGTTCTTC
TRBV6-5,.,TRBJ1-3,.,CASSTVPTTDTIYF,TGTGCCAGCAGCACCGTTCCTACCACGGACACCATATATTTT
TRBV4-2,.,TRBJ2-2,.,CASSQIGPGELFF,TGTGCCAGCAGCCAGATTGGCCCCGGGGAGCTGTTTTTT
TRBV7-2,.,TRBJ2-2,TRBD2,CASSLLGRGTGELFF,TGTGCCAGCAGCTTATTGGGGAGGGGCACCGGGGAGCTGTTTTTT
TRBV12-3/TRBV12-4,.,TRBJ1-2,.,CASSPQGNYGYTF,TGTGCCAGCAGTCCACAGGGAAACTATGGCTACACCTTC
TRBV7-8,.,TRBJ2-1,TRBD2,CASSARPGLAGGSYNEQFF,TGTGCCAGCAGCGCCCGACCGGGACTAGCGGGGGGGTCCTACAATGAGCAGTTCTTC